This T cell receptor beta chain stems from a study of blood T cell repertoires in COVID-19. Per the germline V gene, CDR1 is LNHNV and CDR2 is YYDKDF (reference sequence). The CDR3 consists of 16 residues. Trimming pared 0 bases from V and 3 bases from J, leaving 14 bases between. Clones were read by immunoSEQ multiplex PCR, and TCRdb kept only the in-frame ones, dropping some. The sample yields 150,000 to 200,000 clones, approximately 93% seen once. The origin of this receptor is a woman aged 55-70 years with COVID-19, enrolled during active disease. The rearrangement joins TRBV15 to TRBJ2-5; D might be TRBD2 (6 bases). The sequenced material came from peripheral blood. The CDR3 is CATSRDLAGGKETQYF. CDR3 bases: TGTGCCACCAGCAGAGATTTGGCCGGGGGAAAAGAGACCCAGTACTTC.